What follows are 9 T cell receptor beta chains derived from one specimen sequenced in a study of blood T cells in healthy people across ages. Together with a sample-barcoded 5' primer, a J-beta primer mix was included in a second PCR lasting roughly 6 to 12 cycles. MiXCR, run by TCRdb on the 5' RACE reads, gives a single entry per CDR3 protein. The repertoire has some 860,000 distinct CDR3 sequences, more than 55% of them found once; the top ten carry under 30%. The specimen sequenced was blood. These receptors originate from a man aged 40-49 years in good health.

CDR3 sequence (DNA): TGCAGTGCTAGAGGGGGCTCCCCCGGCCTTCAGTACTTC. This translates into CSARGGSPGLQYF. The rearrangement links TRBV20-1 to TRBJ2-4; possibly TRBD1 for D (5 bases). The CDR3 sequence is 13 residues long. Germline values: CDR1 DFQATT, CDR2 SNEGSKA (reference sequence). Trimming took 1 base from V and 11 from J, leaving 15 bases between them.

V gene TRBV11-2 combines with J gene TRBJ2-3; D remains ambiguous. Trimming left V 5 bases short and J 4 bases short, with 10 bases between. This CDR3 region has 13 residues. Germline V gene data show CDR1 as SGHAT and CDR2 as FQNNGV. The CDR3 DNA reads as TGTGCCAGCAGCCCGCTCCCGTCAGATACGCAGTATTTT. It specifies CASSPLPSDTQYF.

About this clonotype: This sequence may be a read error, since a much larger clone differs from it by one base. The chain combines TRBV27 with TRBJ1-5; D is unresolved. The CDR3 spans 13 residues. Germline loops: CDR1 MNHEY, CDR2 SMNVEV (reference sequence). Between the trimmed V and J ends, which lost 7 bases and 5 bases, there was a span of 12 bases. Written as DNA, the CDR3 is TGTGCCAGCACCGCCGGGAGCGATCAGCCCCAGCATTTT. Its protein product is CASTAGSDQPQHF.

The chain links TRBV2 to TRBJ2-4; 7 nucleotides agree with TRBD1. V lost 4 bases and J lost 4; bases outside the gene matches: 7. CDR3 length equals 15 residues. From germline, CDR1 is SNHLY and CDR2 FYNNEI. The CDR3 spells CASSGGQRLKNIQYF. The CDR3 coding sequence is TGTGCCAGCAGTGGGGGACAGCGCCTAAAAAACATTCAGTACTTC.

This clonotype was seen more than once but under ten times. The rearrangement uses TRBV6-5 and TRBJ1-2; TRBD1 aligns across 7 bases. The CDR3 loop spans 17 amino acids. Germline V gene lookup returns CDR1 MNHEY and CDR2 SVGAGI. After removal of 2 bases from V and 4 bases from J, the junction contained 13 bases not matched to a gene. The CDR3 nucleotides are TGTGCCAGCAGTTACGTCCCAGCACTAAACAGGGGCTATGGCTACACCTTC. Protein sequence: CASSYVPALNRGYGYTF.

The genes are TRBV20-1 and TRBJ2-5; D is undetermined. Trimming pared 5 bases from V and 4 bases from J, leaving 17 bases between. This CDR3 region has 14 residues. The germline gives CDR1 DFQATT, CDR2 SNEGSKA (reference sequence). CDR3 residues: CSAQQTTRTETQYF. The CDR3 region has the DNA TGCAGTGCTCAGCAAACGACTCGTACAGAGACCCAGTACTTC.

This chain links TRBV5-1 with TRBJ2-1; no clear D. This CDR3 region has 13 residues. CDR1 SGHRS and CDR2 YFSETQ come from the germline V gene. V dropped 4 bases and J dropped 7 bases, with 12 bases sitting between them. The CDR3 coding sequence is TGCGCCAGCAGCACCGGGCCGGCTAATGAGCAGTTCTTC. Translation gives CASSTGPANEQFF.

V and J are TRBV24-1 and TRBJ2-2; D is ambiguous. Trimming took off 7 bases at V and 5 bases at J, with 10 bases between the two ends. CDR1 and CDR2 from the germline V gene are KGHDR and SFDVKD. There are 13 residues in the CDR3. The CDR3 loop is CATRPDTTGELFF. For the CDR3, the DNA is TGTGCCACCAGGCCCGATACGACCGGGGAGCTGTTTTTT.

This chain joins TRBV24-1 and TRBJ2-3; no firm D call. Germline V gene data show CDR1 as KGHDR and CDR2 as SFDVKD. Trimming pared 4 bases from V and 0 bases from J, leaving 7 bases between. This CDR3 is built from 14 residues. The CDR3 reads CATSDRVSTDTQYF. The CDR3 bases are TGTGCCACCAGTGACCGCGTAAGCACAGATACGCAGTATTTT.